The subject of this entry is one TCR beta chain. Its antigen remains unknown. The treatment denotes: oral pan-JAK inhibitor, 5-10 mg twice daily. PBMCs yielded sorted CD4+ and CD8+ T cells. This entry belongs to a study of CD8+ T cells in alopecia areata. Study conclusions and caveats: Many of the expanded lesional clones endured in scalp and blood while on tofacitinib.

Extracted RNA was reverse transcribed into cDNA, the sequencing template. Here immunoSEQ multiplex PCR was the method, and the copy in TCRdb shows in-frame clones only, minus some. The sample comprises hundreds of thousands of clones, 55% to 70% of which are singletons, and 1.8% rests with the top ten. V was clipped by 7 bases and J by 0 bases, with 18 bases between them. The CDR3 length is 16 residues. Germline loops: CDR1 SGHTA, CDR2 FQGNSA. The chain carries TRBV7-2 and TRBJ1-2, with no clear D. The input for sequencing was CD4+ T cells sorted from blood, taken at week 24, from a patient treated with tofacitinib. The receptor's source is a human donor with alopecia areata. The CDR3 sequence: CASNTQGGGANYGYTF. As DNA, the CDR3 is TGTGCCAGCAATACCCAAGGAGGAGGAGCTAACTATGGCTACACCTTC.